The 4 T cell receptor beta chains listed next were all sequenced from one sample in a study of human T cells and chemical hapten exposure. TCRdb re-derived calls from the RACE reads in MiXCR, one entry per CDR3 protein. The table shows about 190,000 distinct CDR3 sequences, with around 23% occurring only once. As to time point: patch test 3, about 24 weeks after DPC sensitization. Regarding treatment: therapeutic diphenylcyclopropenone sensitization with weekly scalp DPC. The sample was whole blood, taken in connection with sensitization to the hapten diphenylcyclopropenone (DPC). The receptors were gathered from a woman in her thirties or forties with alopecia areata. Some clones in this sample may be carry-over from other donors' samples.

This chain joins TRBV4-2 and TRBJ2-7; D is unresolved. Trimming cost V 0 bases and J 0 bases, with 15 bases left between them. The length of the CDR3 is 17 residues. Germline CDR1 LGHNA, CDR2 YNFKEQ. CDR3 amino acids: CASSQDRYSSSSYEQYF. The CDR3 DNA follows: TGTGCCAGCAGCCAAGATCGTTATAGCTCGAGCTCCTACGAGCAGTACTTC.

In its sample, this clonotype was seen once. The chain carries TRBV14 and TRBJ2-1; 7 positions agree with TRBD1. With 4 bases clipped from V and 3 bases from J, the junction kept 3 bases outside the gene matches. This CDR3 is 14 amino acids long. CDR1 is SGHDN and CDR2 is FVKESK in the germline V gene. CDR3 loop: CASSLYRGYNEQFF. As DNA, the CDR3 is TGTGCCAGCAGCCTCTACAGGGGCTACAATGAGCAGTTCTTC.

V usage is TRBV7-9 and J usage is TRBJ1-1; unclear D gene. The CDR3 length is 11 residues. Trimming removed 4 bases from V and 5 bases from J, with 5 bases in between. The V gene's germline CDR1 is SEHNR and CDR2 FQNEAQ (reference sequence). CDR3 in amino acids: CASSSRTEAFF. In DNA, the CDR3 is TGTGCCAGCAGCTCACGTACTGAAGCTTTCTTT. Full variable domain (outside the CDR3, taken from reference TRBV7-9 and TRBJ1-1): DTGVSQNPRHKITKRGQNVTFRCDPISEHNRLYWYRQTLGQGPEFLTYFQNEAQLEKSRLLSDRFSAERPKGSFSTLEIQRTEQGDSAMYLCASSSRTEAFFGQGTRLTVV.

This clonotype was found a few times. J is TRBJ2-7 and V is TRBV6-2 or TRBV6-3; D tentatively fits TRBD1 or TRBD2 (5 bases each). V was pared by 3 bases and J by 9 bases, with 18 bases between. Germline CDR1 is MNHEY and CDR2 is SVGEGT. The CDR3 extends over 14 amino acids. Here the CDR3 DNA reads TGTGCCAGCAGTTATTCCGGGACCCGAGGACGGCAGTACTTC. Its translation is CASSYSGTRGRQYF.